This record concerns one TCR beta chain sequence. Produced via immunoSEQ multiplex PCR; TCRdb's table is partial and in-frame only. The sample includes some 32,000 clones, 84% of them seen just once. The CDR3 consists of 17 residues. V was shortened by 2 bases and J by 1 base, with 16 bases between the two germline ends. Germline assignment: CDR1 LNHNV and CDR2 YYDKDF (reference sequence). This sample stems from a study of OX40 agonist ivuxolimab in advanced cancers. This sample comprised CD4+ or CD8+ T cells sorted from blood, obtained in a trial of the OX40 agonist ivuxolimab. The sequence was obtained from an adult with an advanced solid tumor such as melanoma, head and neck, liver or kidney cancer. This chain links TRBV15 with TRBJ2-3; the D gene is possibly TRBD1 (5 bases). For the CDR3, the DNA is TGTGCCACCAGCAGATCCCCGGGTCAGGGCGGCACAGATACGCAGTATTTT. It yields the protein CATSRSPGQGGTDTQYF.